These T cell receptor beta chains were read from a single sample in a study of T cell responses to AZD1222 COVID-19 vaccine. Some clones are missing from TCRdb's copy, which holds only in-frame ones; the method was immunoSEQ multiplex PCR. The table records some 140,000 clones, approximately 92% of them present only once. The source material was peripheral blood, sampled 28 days after the second AZD1222 dose. The receptors stem from an adult who received the AZD1222 COVID-19 vaccine. Each CDR3 is given with its conserved first and last residue. The D gene is left open where the match is weak. Clone size is stated in some rows and not others, as once, few, many or a class when expanded.

abundance	v_gene	j_gene	d_gene	CDR3nt	CDR3aa
-	TRBV28	TRBJ1-1	-	TGTGCCAGCATACTACGCCCAGGTGAAGCTTTCTTT	CASILRPGEAFF
-	TRBV18	TRBJ1-3	-	TGTGCCAGCTCACCGCCCCAGGCCCGATACTCTGGAAACACCATATATTTT	CASSPPQARYSGNTIYF
-	TRBV12-1	TRBJ1-2	-	TGTGCCAGCAGCTCACCCCGTGCTAACTATGGCTACACCTTC	CASSSPRANYGYTF
-	TRBV12-3/TRBV12-4	TRBJ2-4	-	TGTGCCAGCAGTTTAGTCGGTCAGGAGGGTTTGTACTTC	CASSLVGQEGLYF
-	TRBV4-1	TRBJ1-3	-	TGCGCCAGCAGCCAAGATTGGGGCTCTGGAAACACCATATATTTT	CASSQDWGSGNTIYF
-	TRBV25-1	TRBJ1-1	-	TGTGCCAGCGCCACAGGGACTGAAGCTTTCTTT	CASATGTEAFF
once	TRBV6-6	TRBJ2-5	TRBD1	TGTGCCAGCAGTCAGGGACAGCAAGAGACCCAGTACTTC	CASSQGQQETQYF
-	TRBV6-6	TRBJ1-2	-	TGTGCCAGCAGTTACTCGATCGACACGAGAGGTGGCTACACCTTC	CASSYSIDTRGGYTF
-	TRBV4-2	TRBJ2-1	-	TGTGCCAGCAGCCAAGACCCGTGGAACAATGAGCAGTTCTTC	CASSQDPWNNEQFF
-	TRBV6-2/TRBV6-3	TRBJ1-5	TRBD1	TGTGCCAGCAGGTACGGACAGGGACCTTATCAGCCCCAGCATTTT	CASRYGQGPYQPQHF
-	TRBV2	TRBJ1-1	-	TGTGCCAGCAACTATCTGGAAGAGGCTTTCTTT	CASNYLEEAFF
-	TRBV5-6	TRBJ1-2	-	TGTGCCAGCAGCCCCGGCGGGGAAGTCTATGGCTACACCTTC	CASSPGGEVYGYTF
-	TRBV6-5	TRBJ1-1	TRBD1	TGTGCCACCAAACAGGGGACGAACACTGAAGCTTTCTTT	CATKQGTNTEAFF
-	TRBV7-8	TRBJ2-4	-	TGTGCCAGCAGCTTACCGGGTGTTAAAGGCATTCAGTACTTC	CASSLPGVKGIQYF
-	TRBV2	TRBJ1-5	-	TGTGCCAGCAGTGGGCAGAAGAATCAGCCCCAGCATTTT	CASSGQKNQPQHF
-	TRBV18	TRBJ2-4	-	TGTGCCAGCTCAGCACTTCCGGGGGTGGCCAAAAACATTCAGTACTTC	CASSALPGVAKNIQYF
-	TRBV2	TRBJ1-1	-	TGTGCCAGCACCCGAGGGGTAATGAACACTGAAGCTTTCTTT	CASTRGVMNTEAFF
-	TRBV7-7	TRBJ2-1	TRBD2	TGTGCTAGCAGCACAACTAGCGGGGGGGCTGTTGAGCAGTTCTTC	CASSTTSGGAVEQFF
-	TRBV11-2	TRBJ1-1	-	TGTGCCAGCAGCTTAAGGGCAGGCAGGGCGGGTTGGAACACTGAAGCTTTCTTT	CASSLRAGRAGWNTEAFF
-	TRBV5-4	TRBJ2-1	TRBD2	TGTGCCAGCAGCCCCCCGGGGGGGGGCTTTGAGCAGTTCTTC	CASSPPGGGFEQFF
-	TRBV5-1	TRBJ1-1	TRBD1	TGCGCCAGCAGCCTGGCGGGGCAGGGGGACACTGAAGCTTTCTTT	CASSLAGQGDTEAFF
-	TRBV4-3	TRBJ1-1	-	TGCGCCAGCAGCCAAGGAAGTTTGGACACTGAAGCTTTCTTT	CASSQGSLDTEAFF
-	TRBV6-1	TRBJ2-5	TRBD2	TGTGCCAGCAGTGAAATGATCGGCGCGGGAGGGCTAGGAGAGACCCAGTACTTC	CASSEMIGAGGLGETQYF
-	TRBV2	TRBJ1-5	-	TGTGCCAGCAGGATGACAGCGAGCAATCAGCCCCAGCATTTT	CASRMTASNQPQHF
-	TRBV3-1/TRBV3-2	TRBJ1-3	TRBD1	TGTGCCAGCAGCCAAAGGGACAGGGACTCTGGAAACACCATATATTTT	CASSQRDRDSGNTIYF
once	TRBV24-1	TRBJ1-5	-	TGTGCCACCAGTGATTTAGACAGGCCGTTTGCCCAATCGAGGTCCCAGCATTTT	CATSDLDRPFAQSRSQHF
-	TRBV13	TRBJ2-3	TRBD2	TGTGCCAGCAGCCGACCGGGACTAGCAGGAGATACGCAGTATTTT	CASSRPGLAGDTQYF
-	TRBV5-1	TRBJ1-4	-	TGCGCCAGCAGCACCCGAGAGGCCGGGTATGAAAAACTGTTTTTT	CASSTREAGYEKLFF
-	TRBV7-9	TRBJ1-1	-	TGTGCCAGCAGCTTAACCGCACGCACTGAAGCTTTCTTT	CASSLTARTEAFF
-	TRBV19	TRBJ1-2	TRBD1	TGTGCCACCAGGAGGGGCCAGGGGGACTATGGCTACACCTTC	CATRRGQGDYGYTF
once	TRBV7-9	TRBJ1-5	TRBD1	TGTGCCAGCAGCTCAGGGGGTTGGGACAATCAGCCCCAGCATTTT	CASSSGGWDNQPQHF
-	TRBV5-1	TRBJ1-2	-	TGCGCCAGCACTCCATCTAGGGGCGGCTTGGATGGCTACACCTTC	CASTPSRGGLDGYTF
-	TRBV19	TRBJ2-1	TRBD1	TGTGCCAGTAGTACATTCCAGGGGGACAATGAGCAGTTCTTC	CASSTFQGDNEQFF
-	TRBV7-2	TRBJ2-2	-	TGTGCCAGCAGACCCGGGACCATAAACACCGGGGAGCTGTTTTTT	CASRPGTINTGELFF
-	TRBV9	TRBJ1-4	TRBD1	TGTGCCAGCAGCGTGGAGGGGACAGCTGAAAAACTGTTTTTT	CASSVEGTAEKLFF
-	TRBV7-9	TRBJ1-1	-	TGTGCCAGCAGAACACAGATGAACACTGAAGCTTTCTTT	CASRTQMNTEAFF
-	TRBV18	TRBJ1-1	-	TGTGCCAGCTCACCAGCAGGGTTCTCTGAAGCTTTCTTT	CASSPAGFSEAFF
few	TRBV4-1	TRBJ1-1	-	TGCGCCAGCAGCCCTGGCCGGATTGGGGGCACCAGGGACACTGAAGCTTTCTTT	CASSPGRIGGTRDTEAFF
-	TRBV2	TRBJ1-2	-	TGTGCCAGCAGTCAGGACACCTTACCTGGCTACACCTTC	CASSQDTLPGYTF
-	TRBV4-3	TRBJ1-5	-	TGCGCCAGCAGCCAAGATTTCGCAGGGGGCAATCAGCCCCAGCATTTT	CASSQDFAGGNQPQHF
once	TRBV6-5	TRBJ1-4	TRBD1	TGTGCCAGCAGGACAGGGGAAAAACTGTTTTTT	CASRTGEKLFF
-	TRBV7-3	TRBJ2-5	-	TGTGCCAGCAGCCAAGGAGGTCACCAAGAGACCCAGTACTTC	CASSQGGHQETQYF
-	TRBV11-3	TRBJ1-1	-	TGTGCCAGCAGTACGACAGCTATGAACACTGAAGCTTTCTTT	CASSTTAMNTEAFF
-	TRBV5-1	TRBJ1-1	-	TGCGCCAGCAGTGGGGGCTGGGCAATGAACACTGAAGCTTTCTTT	CASSGGWAMNTEAFF
-	TRBV11-3	TRBJ2-3	-	TGTGCCAGCAGCTTAGCCACCAGGGGAGATACGCAGTATTTT	CASSLATRGDTQYF
-	TRBV7-7	TRBJ2-1	TRBD2	TGTGCTAGCAGCGAACTAGCGGGGGGGTTTAATGAGCAGTTCTTC	CASSELAGGFNEQFF
-	TRBV18	TRBJ2-7	TRBD2	TGTGCCAGCTCACCGCGGGGACTAGCGGGGTTCGCCTACGAGCAGTACTTC	CASSPRGLAGFAYEQYF
-	TRBV19	TRBJ1-1	TRBD1	TGTGCCAGTAGTATACCAGGGGGCACTGAAGCTTTCTTT	CASSIPGGTEAFF
few	TRBV13	TRBJ1-1	TRBD1	TGTGCCAGCAGCTCGGGACAGGGGAACACTGAAGCTTTCTTT	CASSSGQGNTEAFF
-	TRBV7-9	TRBJ2-6	-	TGTGCCAGCAGTCCGAAGCGGACGGGGGAACCCTCTGGGGCCAACGTCCTGACTTTC	CASSPKRTGEPSGANVLTF
-	TRBV25-1	TRBJ1-2	-	TGTGCCAGCAGCCTGAGAGGGGTCAGCTATGGCTACACCTTC	CASSLRGVSYGYTF
-	TRBV7-8	TRBJ1-5	-	TGTGCCAGCAGCTCGGTAAATAGCAATCAGCCCCAGCATTTT	CASSSVNSNQPQHF
once	TRBV5-1	TRBJ1-1	-	TGCGCCAGCAGCCGGACAGAAAATGAAGCTTTCTTT	CASSRTENEAFF
once	TRBV19	TRBJ1-1	TRBD1	TGTGCCAGTAGTATACAGGGGGCTGCTAACACTGAAGCTTTCTTT	CASSIQGAANTEAFF
-	TRBV5-1	TRBJ2-7	-	TGCGCCAGCAGCTTGACAGGGACCTACGAGCAGTACTTC	CASSLTGTYEQYF
once	TRBV10-3	TRBJ2-5	TRBD1	TGTGCCATCAGGGACAGGGGGAATCAAGAGACCCAGTACTTC	CAIRDRGNQETQYF
-	TRBV5-5	TRBJ2-1	TRBD2	TGTGCCAGCAGCTCGGTTTTTGCGGGGGGCGACGGGAATGAGCAGTTCTTC	CASSSVFAGGDGNEQFF